This T cell receptor beta chain is from a study of CD8 T cells in ankylosing spondylitis. Making the TCR beta libraries involved quantitative 5'-RACE with molecular barcodes. TCRdb itself ran the 5' RACE reads through MiXCR, one entry per CDR3 protein. The data contain roughly 46,000 distinct CDR3 sequences, 4% of them seen just once; the ten biggest clones take up roughly 4%. The study, taken as a whole, reports: As reported, disease-linked clones showed significant enrichment in matched ankylosing spondylitis synovial fluid. There were earlier reports of some motif variants in reactive arthritis synovial fluid and blood.

As regards this clonotype: What it binds is not known.

The J segment lost 5 bases and the V segment lost 2 bases, leaving 8 bases of the junction unmatched. Germline V gene data show CDR1 as SGDLS and CDR2 as YYNGEE. This CDR3 contains 17 residues. V usage is TRBV9 and J usage is TRBJ2-2, with 11 bases lining up with TRBD2. Material: blood, either unsorted or a sorted T cell fraction (not recorded which). This TCR derives from a female donor with ankylosing spondylitis or in good health (not recorded which). The CDR3 loop reads CASSVLAGGLGTGELFF. CDR3 DNA: TGTGCCAGCAGCGTGTTAGCGGGGGGGCTTGGTACCGGGGAGCTGTTTTTT.